The rows below give T cell receptor beta chains drawn from one sample of a study of metastatic and nonmetastatic thyroid tumors. TCRdb re-clonotyped the PCR reads via MiXCR. The repertoire holds about 20,000 clones, 15% to 20% seen once, with 8.5% to 12% in the top ten. Sample: tumor tissue. Source of these receptors: a female donor with papillary thyroid cancer or a benign thyroid nodule (not recorded which). Some clones in this sample may be carry-over from other donors' samples. Both conserved end residues are part of each CDR3. Fields, in order: CDR3 length, J gene, D gene, clone size, V gene, CDR3 DNA, CDR3 protein. A D gene is named only where the DNA matches it firmly. The listing skips clone size in some rows; elsewhere it reads once, few, many or a size class.

>18|TRBJ1-2|.|many|TRBV10-2
TGCGCCAGCAGTGACTCGCGTATCTCACGAACCTTTTACTATGGCTACACCTTC
CASSDSRISRTFYYGYTF
>13|TRBJ1-5|.|many|TRBV20-1
TGCAGTGCAGTCCAATATAGCAATCAGCCCCAGCATTTT
CSAVQYSNQPQHF
>16|TRBJ1-1|.|few|TRBV27
TGTGCCAGCAGTCCATGTTCGACATGGCAGAACACTGAAGCTTTCTTT
CASSPCSTWQNTEAFF
>14|TRBJ1-1|.|medium-sized|TRBV19
TGTGCCAGTAGTATGAACACGGGTGGCACTGAAGCTTTCTTT
CASSMNTGGTEAFF
>15|TRBJ2-1|TRBD2|many|TRBV10-1
TGCGCCAGCAGTGAACGACTAGCGGGGGACAATGAGCAGTTCTTC
CASSERLAGDNEQFF
>16|TRBJ1-4|.|many|TRBV5-1
TGCGCCAGCAGCTTGGCCGGGCCCCCAACTAATGAAAAACTGTTTTTT
CASSLAGPPTNEKLFF
>14|TRBJ2-7|TRBD1|once|TRBV30
TGTGCCTGGAGTGCCAGCAGGGGGCCCTACGAGCAGTACTTC
CAWSASRGPYEQYF
>12|TRBJ1-1|.|.|TRBV20-1
TGCAGTGCTACCAGGGTGAGCACTCAAGCTTTCTTT
CSATRVSTQAFF
>18|TRBJ1-5|.|.|TRBV7-8
TGTGCCAGCAGCCCATGGGACGCCGTCTCGCTGGTCAATCAGCCCCAGCACTTT
CASSPWDAVSLVNQPQHF
>15|TRBJ1-5|.|many|TRBV6-1
TGTGCCAGCAGCGTTGACGGTTATAGCAATCAGCCCCAGCATTTT
CASSVDGYSNQPQHF
>16|TRBJ2-7|TRBD1|few|TRBV30
TGTGCCTGGAGGCAGACAGGGCTACAATTCTCCTACGAGCAGTACTTC
CAWRQTGLQFSYEQYF
>17|TRBJ1-6|TRBD1|.|TRBV19
TGTGCCAGTAGTAACGCTCACACACAGGGGGCAAATTCACCCCTCCACTTT
CASSNAHTQGANSPLHF
>17|TRBJ2-1|TRBD2|few|TRBV6-5
TGTGCCAGCAGTTCCTGCTATAGCGGGATAGGGTACAATGAGCAGTTCTTC
CASSSCYSGIGYNEQFF
>15|TRBJ1-4|TRBD1|many|TRBV6-1
TGTGCCAGCAGTACTCCGGGACAGGGGGGTGAAAAACTGTTTTTT
CASSTPGQGGEKLFF
>15|TRBJ2-2|TRBD2|many|TRBV7-3
TGTGCCAGCAGCTCGACTAGCGGGAGAAACGGGGAGCTGTTTTTT
CASSSTSGRNGELFF
>15|TRBJ1-5|.|many|TRBV20-1
TGCAGTGCGCACATGACCACAGGGATCAATCAGCCCCAGCATTTT
CSAHMTTGINQPQHF